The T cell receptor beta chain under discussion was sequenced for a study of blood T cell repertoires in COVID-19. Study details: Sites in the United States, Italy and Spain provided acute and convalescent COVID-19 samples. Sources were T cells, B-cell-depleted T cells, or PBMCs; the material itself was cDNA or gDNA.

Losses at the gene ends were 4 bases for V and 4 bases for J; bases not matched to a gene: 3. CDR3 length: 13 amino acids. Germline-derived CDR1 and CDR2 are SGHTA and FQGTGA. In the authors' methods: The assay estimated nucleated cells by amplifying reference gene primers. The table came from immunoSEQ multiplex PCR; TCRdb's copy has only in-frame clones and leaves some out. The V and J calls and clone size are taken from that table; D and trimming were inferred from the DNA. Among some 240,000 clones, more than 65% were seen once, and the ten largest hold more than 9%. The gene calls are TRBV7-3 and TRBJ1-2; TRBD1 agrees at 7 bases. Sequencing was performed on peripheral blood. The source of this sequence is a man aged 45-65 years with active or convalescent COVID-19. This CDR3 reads CASSSPGGYGYTF. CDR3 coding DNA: TGTGCCAGCAGCTCCCCAGGGGGCTATGGCTACACCTTC.